The 29 T cell receptor beta chains below all came from one sample that was sequenced in a study of vaccination and CD4 T cells after COVID-19. Oncomine TCR Beta short-read sequencing was applied to DNA from cultured CD4+ T cells. From the PCR reads, TCRdb called clonotypes with MiXCR, one entry per CDR3 protein. The sample contains more than 20,000 distinct CDR3 sequences, approximately 32% of which appear only once. As to time point: late sampling 161 to 241 days after vaccination in three convalescent patients. The treatment was: approximately nine-day PBMC culture with coronavirus spike peptide pools or control peptides (ViraFEST assay). The antigens for these receptors are not known. Sequencing used CD4+ T cells from blood, cultured in vitro, obtained about 7 months after SARS-CoV-2 vaccination. The receptors were gathered from a human donor who had recovered from COVID-19.

In this sample, this clonotype turned up a few times. J is TRBJ1-2 and V is TRBV6-5; D is unresolved. Trimming removed 4 bases at V and 4 bases at J, with 13 bases between. This CDR3 spans 14 amino acids. Per germline, CDR1 MNHEY and CDR2 SVGAGI. The CDR3: CASSSQTTGYGYTF. CDR3 DNA sequence: TGTGCCAGCAGTTCTCAAACGACTGGCTATGGCTACACCTTC.

The chain employs TRBV20-1 and TRBJ2-1; D call uncertain. V lost 3 bases and J 5 bases, leaving 8 bases between the germline ends. Germline V gene lookup returns CDR1 DFQATT and CDR2 SNEGSKA (reference sequence). This CDR3 is 12 amino acids long. In DNA form, the CDR3 reads TGCAGTGCTAGCGGCAGGCACAATGAGCAGTTCTTC. Amino acids: CSASGRHNEQFF.

A single count supports this clonotype. V and J are TRBV24-1 and TRBJ2-5; D gene ambiguous. Trimming took 9 bases from V and 0 from J, leaving 10 bases between them. Germline CDR1 reads KGHDR; CDR2 reads SFDVKD. This CDR3 contains 13 residues. In DNA form, the CDR3 reads TGTGCCACCGGACGGGCGAACCAAGAGACCCAGTACTTC. Residues: CATGRANQETQYF.

The CDR3 bases are TGTGCCAGCAGCTTGAGCTGGGATCTCGGCAATTCACCCCTCCACTTT. Translated, it gives CASSLSWDLGNSPLHF. The J gene is TRBJ1-6, the V gene TRBV5-6; D ambiguous. V was pared by 1 base and J by 7 bases, with 15 bases between. Germline loops: CDR1 SGHDT, CDR2 YYEEEE. The CDR3 runs to 16 residues.

V is TRBV19 and J is TRBJ1-5; 10 nucleotides align to TRBD1. Per germline, CDR1 LNHDA and CDR2 SQIVND (reference sequence). There are 19 residues in the CDR3. V lost 5 bases, J lost 0 bases, and 13 bases stayed unmatched. The CDR3 sequence is CASSVRTGGGTYSNQPQHF. The DNA for the CDR3 is TGTGCCAGTAGTGTACGGACAGGGGGGGGAACTTATAGCAATCAGCCCCAGCATTTT.

V gene TRBV2 combines with J gene TRBJ2-7; D might be TRBD1 or TRBD2, each matching 5 bases. Germline CDR1 SNHLY, CDR2 FYNNEI. CDR3 size: 13 residues. V gave up 4 bases and J gave up 0 bases, with 7 bases separating them. The CDR3 is CASSAGSSYEQYF. DNA for the CDR3: TGTGCCAGCAGTGCAGGGAGCTCCTACGAGCAGTACTTC. The whole variable domain, remainder taken from reference TRBV2 and TRBJ2-7, is EPEVTQTPSHQVTQMGQEVILRCVPISNHLYFYWYRQILGQKVEFLVSFYNNEISEKSEIFDDQFSVERPDGSNFTLKIRSTKLEDSAMYFCASSAGSSYEQYFGPGTRLTVT.

This clonotype was found once. The junction departs from germline at one end; a sequencing error may be responsible. The chain carries TRBV10-3 and TRBJ1-1; 7 bases are shared with TRBD1. In germline, CDR1 is ENHRY, CDR2 SYGVKD. This CDR3 comprises 13 residues. This CDR3 reads CGISGTANTEAFF. The DNA of the CDR3 is TGTGGCATCAGTGGGACAGCGAACACTGAAGCTTTCTTT.

The sample holds a few counts of this clonotype. The chain recombines TRBV20-1 with TRBJ2-5; D perhaps matches TRBD2 (7 bases). Trimming cost V 2 bases and J 2 bases, with 12 bases left between them. The germline gives CDR1 DFQATT, CDR2 SNEGSKA (reference sequence). The CDR3 loop spans 14 amino acids. The chain's CDR3 is CSARNREGQETQYF. The CDR3 DNA reads as TGCAGTGCTAGAAACAGGGAGGGGCAAGAGACCCAGTACTTC.

The rearrangement links TRBV2 to TRBJ1-6; no definite D call. CDR1 is SNHLY, CDR2 FYNNEI, per germline. Deletions cut 8 bases from V and 14 bases from J, with 13 bases between. CDR3 size: 11 residues. CDR3 in DNA: TGTGCCAGCCTTTTAGGAGGAGCCCTCCACTTT. Translating gives CASLLGGALHF.

The rearrangement joins TRBV19 to TRBJ2-7, with 7 bases that match TRBD2. Per the germline V gene, CDR1 is LNHDA and CDR2 is SQIVND (reference sequence). This CDR3 has 14 residues. J lost 5 bases, V lost 3 bases, and 7 bases had no gene match. The CDR3 DNA reads TGTGCCAGTAGTATTGCGGGAGATAGCGACGAGCAGTACTTC. Its protein is CASSIAGDSDEQYF.

As regards this clonotype: Because it lacks the conserved phenylalanine or tryptophan at the end, this CDR3 is likely a read error. CDR3 amino acids: CASRAGNVQPQHS. The DNA for the CDR3 is TGTGCCAGCAGAGCAGGGAATGTACAGCCCCAGCATTCT. This chain uses TRBV6-2 or TRBV6-3 with TRBJ1-5; D perhaps matches TRBD1 (5 bases). Germline V CDR1 and CDR2: MNHEY, SVGEGT. The CDR3 contains 13 residues. The V gene lost 6 bases and the J gene lost 7 bases, with 13 bases spanning the gap.

The chain combines TRBV7-3 with TRBJ1-1, with a possible D match to TRBD1 (6 bases). Germline lookup yields CDR1 SGHTA and CDR2 FQGTGA. CDR3 length: 16 amino acids. V gave up 4 bases and J gave up 3 bases, with 18 bases separating them. In nucleotides, the CDR3 is TGTGCCAGCAGCTCCCAAGGGGGAGGAGGGGACACTGAAGCTTTCTTT. Translating gives CASSSQGGGGDTEAFF.

This clonotype showed up just a few times. The chain links TRBV2 to TRBJ1-5; the D gene is possibly TRBD1 (6 bases). Germline V gene sequence: CDR1 SNHLY, CDR2 FYNNEI. The ends were cut back, 6 bases at V and 1 base at J, with 10 bases in the middle. CDR3 length: 14 amino acids. The CDR3 region is CASRQGLSNQPQHF. CDR3 sequence (DNA): TGTGCCAGCAGGCAGGGGTTAAGCAATCAGCCCCAGCATTTT.

The V call is TRBV7-9, the J call TRBJ2-3; 8 bases match TRBD1. This CDR3 has 17 residues. Per germline, CDR1 SEHNR and CDR2 FQNEAQ (reference sequence). With 4 bases clipped from V and 6 bases from J, the junction kept 15 bases outside the gene matches. The CDR3 region is CASSSWTGNARGDTQYF. The CDR3 nucleotides read TGTGCCAGCAGCTCCTGGACAGGGAACGCCCGAGGGGATACGCAGTATTTT.

The V gene is TRBV19, the J gene TRBJ2-7, with no clear D. V was pared by 0 bases and J by 4 bases, with 7 bases between. The CDR3 has 13 residues. Germline V gene data show CDR1 as LNHDA and CDR2 as SQIVND (reference sequence). In DNA form, the CDR3 reads TGTGCCAGTAGTATAGATCTGGGATACGAGCAGTACTTC. Its translation: CASSIDLGYEQYF.

The chain joins TRBV6-1 to TRBJ1-6; a possible D gene is TRBD1 (6 bases). Trimming left V 5 bases short and J 10 bases short, with 12 bases between. The CDR3 has 13 residues. Germline CDR1 and CDR2: MNHNS and SASEGT. This CDR3 is CASSPDRGSPLHF. The DNA for the CDR3 is TGTGCCAGCAGTCCGGACAGAGGATCACCCCTCCACTTT.

This clonotype has only a few counts. The chain joins TRBV6-2 or TRBV6-3 to TRBJ1-1; the D gene is possibly TRBD1 (6 bases). The germline CDR1 and CDR2 sequences are MNHEY and SVGEGT. V lost 7 bases, J lost 4 bases, and 10 bases lay in between. This CDR3 spans 12 amino acids. The CDR3 loop is CASTGAGTEAFF. The DNA of the CDR3 is TGTGCCAGCACGGGGGCTGGCACTGAAGCTTTCTTT.

V and J are TRBV20-1 and TRBJ1-2; perhaps TRBD1 as D (6 bases). The V gene's germline CDR1 is DFQATT and CDR2 SNEGSKA (reference sequence). Trimming took off 6 bases at V and 2 bases at J, with 16 bases between the two ends. The CDR3 runs 14 residues. Written as DNA, the CDR3 is TGCAGTGCGAAGCCGGGACACCTAAACTATGGCTACACCTTC. Encoded protein: CSAKPGHLNYGYTF.

This clonotype is termed medium-sized. The J gene is TRBJ1-6, the V gene TRBV20-1; maybe TRBD1 (5 bases). CDR3 size: 15 residues. Germline V gene sequence: CDR1 DFQATT, CDR2 SNEGSKA (reference sequence). Trimming pared 0 bases from V and 11 bases from J, leaving 17 bases between. Written as DNA, the CDR3 is TGCAGTGCTAGAGATCAGCGATCTTGGGGGGCACCCCTCCACTTT. It codes for CSARDQRSWGAPLHF.

The V call is TRBV2, the J call TRBJ2-3, with TRBD1 as a possible D gene (6 bases). With 4 bases removed from V and 0 bases from J, the gap between germline ends came to 17 bases. This CDR3 spans 17 amino acids. CDR1 SNHLY and CDR2 FYNNEI come from the germline V gene. Here the CDR3 DNA reads TGTGCCAGCAGTGTGGGGGCCAGGCGGGTTAGCACAGATACGCAGTATTTT. It specifies CASSVGARRVSTDTQYF.

This clonotype was observed a handful of times. The rearrangement uses TRBV19 and TRBJ1-2, with D unclear. In germline, CDR1 is LNHDA, CDR2 SQIVND (reference sequence). The CDR3 loop spans 11 amino acids. Between the trimmed V and J ends, which lost 3 bases and 6 bases, there was a span of 5 bases. CDR3 loop: CASSIGHGYTF. As DNA, the CDR3 is TGTGCCAGTAGTATCGGGCATGGCTACACCTTC.

The chain uses TRBV28 and TRBJ1-5, with D unclear. Germline V CDR1 and CDR2: MDHEN, SYDVKM. This CDR3 has 15 residues. The V end lost 3 bases, the J end lost 0 bases, and 9 bases lay between the germline ends. CDR3 nucleotides: TGTGCCAGCAGTTTCAGTGACGGTAGCAATCAGCCCCAGCATTTT. It translates to CASSFSDGSNQPQHF.

The J gene is TRBJ2-3, the V gene TRBV14; D remains ambiguous. V was shortened by 2 bases and J by 2 bases, with 2 bases between the two germline ends. This CDR3 comprises 12 residues. Germline V gene lookup returns CDR1 SGHDN and CDR2 FVKESK. CDR3 residues: CASSQSTDTQYF. DNA for the CDR3: TGTGCCAGCAGCCAATCCACAGATACGCAGTATTTT.

V is TRBV19 and J is TRBJ2-5; D ambiguous. This CDR3 spans 12 amino acids. Germline-derived CDR1 and CDR2 are LNHDA and SQIVND (reference sequence). V was clipped by 10 bases and J by 5 bases, with 14 bases between them. The CDR3 here is CATRLPGETQYF. CDR3 sequence (DNA): TGTGCCACGAGGTTGCCTGGTGAGACCCAGTACTTC.

J is TRBJ2-1 and V is TRBV11-2, with D unclear. Trimming pared 5 bases from V and 2 bases from J, leaving 13 bases between. CDR1 is SGHAT, CDR2 FQNNGV, per germline. This CDR3 spans 15 amino acids. Written as DNA, the CDR3 is TGTGCCAGCAGCCCCGGTACGGGCGCCTACAATGAGCAGTTCTTC. Amino acid sequence: CASSPGTGAYNEQFF.

This clonotype was seen many times. The V call is TRBV7-3, the J call TRBJ1-1; 7 nucleotides align to TRBD1. This CDR3 contains 14 residues. CDR1 is SGHTA, CDR2 FQGTGA, per germline. Trimming cost V 4 bases and J 1 base; bases outside gene matches: 3. Here the CDR3 reads CASSSSGGNTEAFF. The CDR3 DNA sequence: TGTGCCAGCAGCTCTTCAGGGGGGAACACTGAAGCTTTCTTT.

This clonotype came up a few times. V usage is TRBV27 and J usage is TRBJ2-7, with D maybe TRBD2 (6 bases). Germline CDR1 and CDR2: MNHEY and SMNVEV (reference sequence). The V end lost 6 bases, the J end lost 1 base, and 13 bases lay between the germline ends. This CDR3 is built from 14 residues. This CDR3 is CASSPGVLSYEQYF. CDR3 nucleotide sequence: TGTGCCAGCAGCCCGGGGGTGCTATCCTACGAGCAGTACTTC.

The chain is built from TRBV6-5 and TRBJ2-5; unclear D gene. The CDR3 contains 13 residues. The V gene lost 2 bases and the J gene lost 5 bases, with 9 bases spanning the gap. CDR1 and CDR2 from the germline V gene are MNHEY and SVGAGI. The CDR3 DNA is TGTGCCAGCAGTTACGGGAACCGGGAGACCCAGTACTTC. As protein: CASSYGNRETQYF.

A single count supports this clonotype. The chain joins TRBV7-2 to TRBJ2-5; D uncertain. This CDR3 contains 15 residues. V gave up 7 bases and J gave up 5 bases, with 20 bases separating them. Per the germline V gene, CDR1 is SGHTA and CDR2 is FQGNSA. DNA for the CDR3: TGTGCCAGCACCAACCTTCCGGGCCTAGGGGAGACCCAGTACTTC. It encodes CASTNLPGLGETQYF.